This T cell receptor beta chain was identified in a study of PD-1 blockade in mismatch repair-deficient tumors. For the study at large: Patients had approximately 13 mismatch repair-deficient cancer types and were previously treated and progressing.

The protocol was immunoSEQ multiplex PCR, while the TCRdb copy is restricted to in-frame clones and leaves out a portion. Found here are around 110,000 clones, around three quarters of them singletons; the top ten hold 4.7%. Regarding the study as a whole: Rapid post-treatment expansion, then contraction, generally preceding radiologic response, marked tumor-resident clones.

Mismatch repair deficiency was confirmed in all patients, by PCR or immunohistochemistry. The TCR-sequenced patients were a few responders to pembrolizumab. The CDR3 spans 20 residues. Looked up from germline, CDR1 is SGHVS and CDR2 is FQNEAQ. V lost 0 bases and J lost 0; bases outside the gene matches: 11. As for this clone: The antigen is not known.

The clonotype originates from an adult with mismatch repair-deficient cancer. The gene calls are TRBV7-8 and TRBJ2-3; 11 bases agree with TRBD2. The sequenced sample was peripheral blood, obtained about 60 weeks after starting pembrolizumab. The DNA of the CDR3 is TGTGCCAGCAGCTTAGCTGCCGGGTTAGCGGGAGGGAGAAGCACAGATACGCAGTATTTT. It encodes CASSLAAGLAGGRSTDTQYF.